The sequence of this T cell receptor (beta chain) was determined in a study of cytomegalovirus exposure and HLA in healthy donors. General study results and limits: Solely CMV serostatus was available to characterize immune exposure. Donors were assumed by presence/absence analyses to have roughly uniform sequencing depth.

The trim removed 0 bases at V and 7 bases at J, leaving 7 bases unmatched. Per the germline V gene, CDR1 is WSHSY and CDR2 is SAAADI. This CDR3 contains 16 residues. In regard to this clone: Its cognate antigen is unknown.

PCR amplification relied on 60 Vbeta primers (plus 13 Jbeta primers). Assay: immunoSEQ multiplex PCR; the TCRdb copy retains only in-frame clones and omits some. Of 130,000 to 150,000 clones in the sample, 80% were seen once. The TCR comes from a man aged 35-49 years in good health and CMV-seropositive. The rearrangement joins TRBV10-2 to TRBJ1-5; TRBD1 matches at 9 bases. The specimen sequenced was PBMCs. CDR3 sequence: CASSESSGQGRQPQHF. The CDR3 nucleotides are TGCGCCAGCAGTGAGTCGTCGGGACAGGGAAGACAGCCCCAGCATTTT.